This TCR beta chain came from a study of blood T cell repertoires in COVID-19. Study background: Specimens from acute and convalescent COVID-19 originated in the United States, Italy and Spain. PBMCs, B-cell-depleted T cells, or T cells provided the cDNA or gDNA that made up the material.

Authors' processing steps: Reference gene primer amplification gave estimated nucleated cell counts. This table comes from immunoSEQ multiplex PCR, and its TCRdb copy is limited to in-frame clones, with some not included. Clone size and V and J calls were adopted from that table, with D and trimming inferred from the DNA. The data show 150,000 to 200,000 clones, roughly four fifths seen once. Germline CDR1 reads LGHDT; CDR2 reads YNNKEL (reference sequence). With 1 base removed from V and 0 bases from J, the gap between germline ends came to 8 bases. This CDR3 has 15 residues. This chain links TRBV3-1 (or the pseudogene TRBV3-2) with TRBJ2-3; D gene uncertain. The sample comprised peripheral blood. The receptor comes from a woman of 80 years or more with acute or convalescent COVID-19. CDR3: CASSQGALSTDTQYF. The CDR3 bases are TGTGCCAGCAGCCAAGGAGCCCTGAGCACAGATACGCAGTATTTT.